Following are 15 T cell receptor beta chains from one sample sequenced in a study of response to subunit inactivated influenza vaccine. TCRdb reprocessed the RT-PCR reads with MiXCR, giving one entry per CDR3 protein. The sample holds about 650,000 distinct CDR3 sequences, approximately 15% seen once. Sequenced here: PBMCs from blood, sampled 12 days after vaccination. The receptor source for this set is a man aged 50-59 years who received an inactivated influenza vaccine.

This clonotype has more than one count but fewer than ten. This chain links TRBV4-1 with TRBJ2-1; maybe TRBD2 (6 bases). The CDR3 is made up of 16 amino acids. Germline values: CDR1 MGHRA, CDR2 YSYEKL. V dropped 4 bases and J dropped 6 bases, with 19 bases sitting between them. Here the CDR3 reads CASSPRSTTGVNEQFF. The CDR3 DNA reads TGCGCCAGCAGCCCCCGCTCAACGACGGGGGTCAATGAGCAGTTCTTC.

This chain connects TRBV6-5 to TRBJ2-2; D is unclear. Trimming took off 0 bases at V and 4 bases at J, with 9 bases between the two ends. Germline V gene sequence: CDR1 MNHEY, CDR2 SVGAGI. The CDR3 runs 15 residues. The CDR3 region has the DNA TGTGCCAGCAGTTACTCGATGTCCCCCACCGGGGAGCTGTTTTTT. It codes for CASSYSMSPTGELFF.

This clonotype was detected only a few times. The rearrangement joins TRBV15 to TRBJ1-2; D remains unclear. The V gene lost 1 base and the J gene lost 0 bases, with 12 bases spanning the gap. Germline V gives CDR1 LNHNV, CDR2 YYDKDF (reference sequence). The CDR3 is made up of 16 amino acids. CDR3 nucleotides: TGTGCCACCAGCAGAGTTTACACAAGGTCTAACTATGGCTACACCTTC. Protein sequence: CATSRVYTRSNYGYTF.

The V and J genes are TRBV5-1 and TRBJ2-2; 8 bases are a match to TRBD2. The germline V gene encodes CDR1 SGHRS and CDR2 YFSETQ. The CDR3 has 16 amino acids. V shed 3 bases, J shed 0 bases, and the junction held 4 bases outside the gene matches. The CDR3 reads CASSSAGASNTGELFF. The CDR3, as DNA: TGCGCCAGCAGCTCAGCGGGGGCGTCGAACACCGGGGAGCTGTTTTTT.

The CDR3 nucleotides read TGTGCCAGCGCCTTTGCGGGAGCCTACGAGCAGTACTTC. The encoded protein is CASAFAGAYEQYF. The rearrangement joins TRBV27 to TRBJ2-7; 7 nucleotides match TRBD2. Trimming at V came to 8 bases and at J to 2 bases, leaving 6 bases not matched to a gene. The CDR3 contains 13 residues. Germline assignment: CDR1 MNHEY and CDR2 SMNVEV (reference sequence).

The sample holds a few counts of this clonotype. V is TRBV28 and J is TRBJ2-7, with D perhaps matching TRBD2 (5 bases). Trimming stripped 5 bases from V and 0 bases from J, with 8 bases between. The CDR3 length is 13 residues. CDR1 is MDHEN and CDR2 is SYDVKM in the germline V gene. The CDR3 here is CASSEGSSYEQYF. The CDR3 coding sequence is TGTGCCAGCAGTGAGGGAAGCTCCTACGAGCAGTACTTC.

This clonotype was recorded a few times. The chain is built from TRBV20-1 and TRBJ2-3; D is possibly TRBD1 (5 bases). V was cut by 0 bases and J by 5 bases, with 12 bases left in between. Germline-derived CDR1 and CDR2 are DFQATT and SNEGSKA (reference sequence). CDR3 length equals 14 residues. CDR3 region: CSARDLYRLDTQYF. The CDR3 DNA follows: TGCAGTGCTAGAGACCTGTACAGGTTAGATACGCAGTATTTT.

This clonotype came up a few times. The chain recombines TRBV19 with TRBJ1-5; D is ambiguous. The V and J ends lost 10 bases and 2 bases respectively, with 18 bases between them. The V gene's germline CDR1 is LNHDA and CDR2 SQIVND (reference sequence). This CDR3 has 15 amino acids. The CDR3 DNA reads TGTGCCACTCGAGGAGGGATAGAAGGCAATCAGCCCCAGCATTTT. Amino acid sequence: CATRGGIEGNQPQHF.

This clonotype was seen only a few times. This sequence joins TRBV20-1 and TRBJ2-7, with 8 bases fitting TRBD1. The CDR3 extends over 13 amino acids. The trim removed 6 bases at V and 3 bases at J, leaving 7 bases unmatched. Germline lookup yields CDR1 DFQATT and CDR2 SNEGSKA (reference sequence). The chain's CDR3 is CSAPGTGHYEQYF. CDR3 bases: TGCAGTGCACCTGGGACAGGACACTACGAGCAGTACTTC.

This clonotype was picked up one time. The CDR3 DNA reads TGTGCCAGCAGCCGCTTGAGAGCGGGAGCGGTCGAGCAGTACTTC. Its translation: CASSRLRAGAVEQYF. The chain links TRBV3-1 to TRBJ2-7, with 8 bases identical to TRBD2. Trimming took 4 bases from V and 6 from J; bases not matched to a gene: 11. Germline V gene sequence: CDR1 LGHDT, CDR2 YNNKEL (reference sequence). The CDR3 is 15 residues long.

This clonotype was seen repeatedly, ten times or more. V is TRBV7-6 and J is TRBJ2-5; D not certain. V lost 4 bases to trimming and J lost 2 bases, with 8 bases between them. Germline V gene data show CDR1 as SGHVS and CDR2 as FNYEAQ. This CDR3 contains 13 residues. The CDR3 sequence: CASSYRWQETQYF. CDR3 sequence (DNA): TGTGCCAGCAGCTATAGGTGGCAAGAGACCCAGTACTTC.

This clonotype was picked up one time. A read error is possible here, since a much larger clone lies one base away. The rearrangement links TRBV6-2 or TRBV6-3 to TRBJ2-7; D remains unclear. This CDR3 is built from 12 residues. Deletions cut 4 bases from V and 7 bases from J, with 11 bases between. CDR1 and CDR2 from the germline V gene are MNHEY and SVGEGT. The CDR3 sequence is CASSFTTGEQYF. CDR3 DNA sequence: TGTGCCAGCAGTTTTACGACCGGGGAGCAGTACTTC.

This clonotype has at least ten counts. The rearrangement links TRBV29-1 to TRBJ2-3; TRBD2 matches at 11 bases. The V and J ends lost 7 bases and 3 bases, in that order; junction bases with no gene match: 6. CDR1 is SQVTM and CDR2 is ANQGSEA in the germline V gene. This CDR3 region has 14 residues. The CDR3 DNA is TGCAGCGCCTTCGCTAGCGGGAGGACAGATACGCAGTATTTT. It yields the protein CSAFASGRTDTQYF.

The CDR3 DNA reads as TGTGCCAGCAGAGACCCCAGGGTCTTGTCAGAGACCCAGTACTTC. The encoded protein is CASRDPRVLSETQYF. This chain uses TRBV11-2 with TRBJ2-5; the D gene is possibly TRBD1 (5 bases). The germline V gene encodes CDR1 SGHAT and CDR2 FQNNGV. The CDR3 totals 15 residues. Trimming took off 6 bases at V and 4 bases at J, with 18 bases between the two ends.

This clonotype was observed a few times. This sequence joins TRBV18 and TRBJ2-1; a weak D match, TRBD2 (5 bases). V dropped 6 bases and J dropped 10 bases, with 28 bases sitting between them. In germline, CDR1 is KGHSH, CDR2 LQKENI. The CDR3 consists of 17 residues. CDR3 region: CASSPRNNGVAKGEQFF. CDR3 DNA: TGTGCCAGCTCCCCCAGGAATAACGGGGTGGCTAAAGGCGAGCAGTTCTTC.